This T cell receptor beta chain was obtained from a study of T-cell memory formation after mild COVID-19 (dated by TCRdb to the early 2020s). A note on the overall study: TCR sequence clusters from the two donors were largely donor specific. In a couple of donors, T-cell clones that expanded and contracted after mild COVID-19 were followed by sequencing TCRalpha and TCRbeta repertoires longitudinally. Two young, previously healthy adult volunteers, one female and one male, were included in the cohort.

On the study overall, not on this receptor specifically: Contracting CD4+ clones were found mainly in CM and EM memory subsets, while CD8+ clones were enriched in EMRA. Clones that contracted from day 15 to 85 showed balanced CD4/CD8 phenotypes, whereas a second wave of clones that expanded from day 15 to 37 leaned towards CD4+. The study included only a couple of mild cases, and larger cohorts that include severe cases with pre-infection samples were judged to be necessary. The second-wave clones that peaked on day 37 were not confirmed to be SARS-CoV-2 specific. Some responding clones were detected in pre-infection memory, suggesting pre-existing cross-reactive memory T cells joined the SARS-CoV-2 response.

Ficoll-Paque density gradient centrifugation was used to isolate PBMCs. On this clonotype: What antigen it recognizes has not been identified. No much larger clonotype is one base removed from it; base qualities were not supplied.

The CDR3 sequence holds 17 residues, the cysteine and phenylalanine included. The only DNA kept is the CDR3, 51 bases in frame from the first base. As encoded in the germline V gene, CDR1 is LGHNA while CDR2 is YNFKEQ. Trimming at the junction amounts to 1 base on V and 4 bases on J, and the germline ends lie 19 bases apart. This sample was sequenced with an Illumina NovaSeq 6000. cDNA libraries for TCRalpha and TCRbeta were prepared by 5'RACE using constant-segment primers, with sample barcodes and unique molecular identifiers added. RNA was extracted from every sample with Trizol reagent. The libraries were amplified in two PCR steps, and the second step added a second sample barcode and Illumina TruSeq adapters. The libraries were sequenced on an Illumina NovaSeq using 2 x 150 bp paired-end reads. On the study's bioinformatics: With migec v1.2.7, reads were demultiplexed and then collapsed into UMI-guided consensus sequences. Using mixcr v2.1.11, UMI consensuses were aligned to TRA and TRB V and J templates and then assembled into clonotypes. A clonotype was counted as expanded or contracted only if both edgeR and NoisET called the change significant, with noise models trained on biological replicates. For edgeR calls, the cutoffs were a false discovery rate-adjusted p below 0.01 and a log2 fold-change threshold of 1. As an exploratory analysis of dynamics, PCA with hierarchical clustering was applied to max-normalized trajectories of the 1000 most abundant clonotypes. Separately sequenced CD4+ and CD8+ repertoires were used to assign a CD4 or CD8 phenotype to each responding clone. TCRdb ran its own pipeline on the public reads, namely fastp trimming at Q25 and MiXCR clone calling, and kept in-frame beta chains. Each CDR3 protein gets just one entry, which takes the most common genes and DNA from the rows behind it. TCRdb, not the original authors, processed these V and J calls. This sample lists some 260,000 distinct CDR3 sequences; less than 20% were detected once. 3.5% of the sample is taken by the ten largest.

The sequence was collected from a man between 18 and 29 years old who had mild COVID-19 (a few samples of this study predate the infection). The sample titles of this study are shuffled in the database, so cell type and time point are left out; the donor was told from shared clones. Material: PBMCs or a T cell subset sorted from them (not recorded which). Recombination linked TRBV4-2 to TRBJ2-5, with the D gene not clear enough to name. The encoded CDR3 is CASSQAGGPGSGETQYF. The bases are TGTGCCAGCAGCCAAGCAGGTGGTCCAGGTTCGGGAGAGACCCAGTACTTC.